The entry below describes one T cell receptor beta chain. CDR1 and CDR2 from the germline V gene are SGDLS and YYNGEE. Trimming at V came to 4 bases and at J to 4 bases, leaving 4 bases not matched to a gene. This CDR3 contains 14 residues. A J-beta primer mix and a sample-barcoded 5' primer were used in a second PCR of roughly 6 to 11 cycles. TCRdb re-analysed the 5' RACE reads in MiXCR, keeping a single row per CDR3 protein. This sample has some 890,000 distinct CDR3 sequences; 25% to 30% occur once, and the top ten carry roughly 10%. This specimen belongs to a study of blood T cells in healthy people across ages. In addition, the sample was reused for a study of T cells of mothers and their children.

The clonotype comes from a woman in her forties in good health. The genes are TRBV9 and TRBJ1-3, with 8 bases identical to TRBD1. The specimen was blood. DNA of the CDR3: TGTGCCAGCAGCACGACAGGGGAAGGAAACACCATATATTTT. It specifies CASSTTGEGNTIYF.